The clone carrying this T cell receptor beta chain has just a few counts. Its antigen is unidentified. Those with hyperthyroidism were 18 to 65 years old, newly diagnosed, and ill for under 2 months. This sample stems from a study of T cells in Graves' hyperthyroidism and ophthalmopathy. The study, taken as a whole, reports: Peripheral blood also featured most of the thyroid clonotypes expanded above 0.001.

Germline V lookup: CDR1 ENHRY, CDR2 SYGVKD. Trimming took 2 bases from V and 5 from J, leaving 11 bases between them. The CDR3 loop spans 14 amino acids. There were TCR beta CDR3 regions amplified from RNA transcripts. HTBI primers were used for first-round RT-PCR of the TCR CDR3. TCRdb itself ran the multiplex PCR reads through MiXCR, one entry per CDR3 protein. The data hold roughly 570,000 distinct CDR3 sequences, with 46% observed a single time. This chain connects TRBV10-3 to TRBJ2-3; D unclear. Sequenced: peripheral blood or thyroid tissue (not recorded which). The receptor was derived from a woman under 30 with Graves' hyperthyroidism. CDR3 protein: CAISEAFTEDTQYF. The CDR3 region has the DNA TGTGCCATCAGTGAGGCGTTTACCGAAGATACGCAGTATTTT.